This T cell receptor (beta chain) was found in a study of blood T cell repertoires in COVID-19. V was shortened by 6 bases and J by 0 bases, with 12 bases between the two germline ends. The CDR3 contains 15 residues. The germline V gene has CDR1 MDHEN and CDR2 SYDVKM. In the original analysis: Amplification of reference gene primers was used by the study to estimate nucleated cell counts. The protocol was immunoSEQ multiplex PCR, while the TCRdb copy is restricted to in-frame clones and leaves out a portion. From that table come the V and J calls and clone size; the DNA was used to work out D and trimming. In the table there are 230,000 or so clones, over 75% of which are singletons.

The rearrangement links TRBV28 to TRBJ1-5; possible D gene TRBD1, 6 bases. The source of this sequence is a man aged 40-50 years with active or convalescent COVID-19. The sequenced sample consisted of peripheral blood. CDR3: CASSSGTHSNQPQHF. CDR3 bases: TGTGCCAGCAGCAGCGGGACACATAGCAATCAGCCCCAGCATTTT.